Sequencing of this T cell receptor beta chain was carried out in a study of T cell changes during pregnancy in multiple sclerosis. Assay used: immunoSEQ multiplex PCR; TCRdb lists only in-frame clones, some missing. The sample has 70,000 to 95,000 clones, 93% seen once; the top ten hold approximately 2.4%. Germline CDR1 is SQVTM and CDR2 is ANQGSEA. This CDR3 contains 13 residues. Between the trimmed V and J ends, which lost 6 bases and 0 bases, there was a span of 11 bases. Concerning this clone itself: Other DNA variants within this sample encode the same CDR3.

The chain uses TRBV29-1 and TRBJ1-1; maybe TRBD1 (6 bases). The clonotype was recovered from a female donor in good health, enrolled as a control in a pregnancy study. Sequenced here: peripheral blood, sampled after pregnancy. DNA for the CDR3: TGCAGCGTCGTAACAGGGATGAACACTGAAGCTTTCTTT. Amino acids: CSVVTGMNTEAFF. Full variable domain (outside the CDR3, taken from reference TRBV29-1 and TRBJ1-1): SAVISQKPSRDICQRGTSLTIQCQVDSQVTMMFWYRQQPGQSLTLIATANQGSEATYESGFVIDKFPISRPNLTFSTLTVSNMSPEDSSIYLCSVVTGMNTEAFFGQGTRLTVV.